This TCR beta chain was recorded in a study of identical twins. After template switching added a universal primer site, the resulting cDNA carried unique molecular identifiers. MiXCR, run by TCRdb on the 5' RACE reads, gives a single entry per CDR3 protein. The sample records a few hundred thousand distinct CDR3 sequences, about 8.3% being singletons. This clonotype was counted only a few times. This sample was also put to use in a study of yellow fever vaccine responses in identical twins.

This TCR derives from a young woman in good health. The sample consisted of CD8+ T cells sorted from blood.

CDR3 in DNA: TGCAGCGTCGACTGGGGAACGGACACCGGGGAGCTGTTTTTT. It codes for CSVDWGTDTGELFF. This chain links TRBV29-1 with TRBJ2-2; D remains unclear. The CDR3 length is 14 residues. With 6 bases removed from V and 3 bases from J, the gap between germline ends came to 14 bases. The germline V gene encodes CDR1 SQVTM and CDR2 ANQGSEA.